This entry lists 9 T cell receptor beta chains sequenced from one sample in a study of T cells after yellow fever vaccination. TCRdb reprocessed the 5' RACE reads with MiXCR, giving one entry per CDR3 protein. The sample records 300,000 to 350,000 distinct CDR3 sequences, around 10% being singletons. The sequencing used CD4+ T cells sorted from PBMCs, collected 45 days after the yellow fever booster vaccination. The source is a man aged 18-30 years who received the YFV17D yellow fever vaccine.

The rearrangement uses TRBV10-2 and TRBJ2-6; D perhaps matches TRBD2 (7 bases). Trimming left V 6 bases short and J 2 bases short, with 11 bases between. In germline, CDR1 is WSHSY, CDR2 SAAADI. The CDR3 loop spans 15 amino acids. CDR3 region: CASRKGGAGANVLTF. Written as DNA, the CDR3 is TGCGCCAGCAGGAAGGGGGGGGCTGGGGCCAACGTCCTGACTTTC.

This clonotype appeared many times. The rearrangement joins TRBV7-2 to TRBJ2-3, with TRBD2 matching over 7 bases. V lost 7 bases to trimming and J lost 11 bases; unmatched junction nucleotides: 12. The CDR3 has 13 residues. CDR1 is SGHTA, CDR2 FQGNSA, per germline. CDR3 nucleotides: TGTGCCAGCAAGTCCGGGACTACCGTATGGCAGTATTTT. Translation: CASKSGTTVWQYF.

The chain couples TRBV27 to TRBJ1-4; no clear D. CDR1 MNHEY and CDR2 SMNVEV come from the germline V gene (reference sequence). The CDR3 covers 13 residues. Trimming took off 3 bases at V and 4 bases at J, with 6 bases between the two ends. DNA for the CDR3: TGTGCCAGCAGTTTCACCGGTAATGAAAAACTGTTTTTT. This encodes CASSFTGNEKLFF.

The V and J genes are TRBV7-9 and TRBJ2-2; D may match TRBD1 or TRBD2 (6 bases each). Trimming pared 5 bases from V and 5 bases from J, leaving 27 bases between. Germline CDR1 reads SEHNR; CDR2 reads FQNEAQ (reference sequence). CDR3 length: 19 amino acids. CDR3 bases: TGTGCCAGCAGCCACCCGGACAGAGACCTAGCGTCGGTAACCGGGGAGCTGTTTTTT. It yields the protein CASSHPDRDLASVTGELFF.

The chain is built from TRBV7-3 and TRBJ1-6; D not resolved. Trimming left V 2 bases short and J 7 bases short, with 12 bases between. The germline V gene encodes CDR1 SGHTA and CDR2 FQGTGA. The CDR3 is made up of 15 amino acids. The CDR3 is CASSLVGASNSPLHF. As DNA, the CDR3 is TGTGCCAGCAGCTTAGTCGGTGCATCCAATTCACCCCTCCACTTT.

V usage is TRBV29-1 and J usage is TRBJ2-5; possible D gene TRBD1, 6 bases. Trimming left V 6 bases short and J 5 bases short, with 16 bases between. The CDR3 is 13 amino acids. Germline assignment: CDR1 SQVTM and CDR2 ANQGSEA. Here the CDR3 DNA reads TGCAGCGTACAGGGTGCCCCGGGGGAGACCCAGTACTTC. Protein sequence: CSVQGAPGETQYF.

This chain connects TRBV7-6 to TRBJ2-1; D is tentatively TRBD1 or TRBD2 (5 bases each). V lost 4 bases and J 0 bases, leaving 7 bases between the germline ends. Germline loops: CDR1 SGHVS, CDR2 FNYEAQ. This CDR3 has 14 residues. CDR3 DNA: TGTGCCAGCAGCTGGGGGAGCTCCTACAATGAGCAGTTCTTC. This translates into CASSWGSSYNEQFF. The full variable domain, rest sourced from reference TRBV7-6 and TRBJ2-1, is GAGVSQSPRYKVTKRGQDVALRCDPISGHVSLYWYRQALGQGPEFLTYFNYEAQQDKSGLPNDRFSAERPEGSISTLTIQRTEQRDSAMYRCASSWGSSYNEQFFGPGTRLTVL.

This sequence joins TRBV7-3 and TRBJ2-2, with TRBD2 matching over 8 bases. This CDR3 has 15 amino acids. The V gene's germline CDR1 is SGHTA and CDR2 FQGTGA. The V gene end was trimmed by 8 bases and the J gene end by 9 bases; junction bases not matched to a gene: 14. DNA of the CDR3: TGTGCCAGCCGAATAATACGGACTAGCCTGCGGGAGCTGTTTTTT. It is translated as CASRIIRTSLRELFF.

This clonotype was seen a few times. The gene calls are TRBV24-1 and TRBJ2-5; D perhaps matches TRBD1 (6 bases). The CDR3 has 15 residues. V lost 2 bases, J lost 2 bases, and 11 bases lay in between. The germline gives CDR1 KGHDR, CDR2 SFDVKD. DNA for the CDR3: TGTGCCACCAGTGATTACACCGGACAGCAAGAGACCCAGTACTTC. Translated: CATSDYTGQQETQYF.